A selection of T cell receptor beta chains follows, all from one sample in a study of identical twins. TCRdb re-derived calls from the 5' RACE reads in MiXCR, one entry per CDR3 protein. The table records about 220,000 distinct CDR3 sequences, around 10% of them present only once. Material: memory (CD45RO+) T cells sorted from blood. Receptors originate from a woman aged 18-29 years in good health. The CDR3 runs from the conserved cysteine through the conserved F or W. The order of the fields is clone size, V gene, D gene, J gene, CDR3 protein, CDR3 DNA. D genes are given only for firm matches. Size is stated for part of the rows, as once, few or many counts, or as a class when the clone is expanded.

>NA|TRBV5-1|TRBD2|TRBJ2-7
CASRAGLAGGHEQYF
TGCGCCAGCAGGGCGGGACTAGCGGGGGGCCACGAGCAGTACTTC
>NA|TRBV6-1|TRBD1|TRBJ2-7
CASRDRGLYEQYF
TGTGCCAGCCGGGACAGGGGACTCTACGAGCAGTACTTC
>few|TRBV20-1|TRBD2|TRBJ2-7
CSARGLAAYPNEQYF
TGCAGTGCGAGAGGACTAGCGGCCTACCCCAACGAGCAGTACTTC
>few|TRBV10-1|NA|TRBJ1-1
CASSVNDGQAFF
TGCGCCAGCAGTGTTAACGACGGACAAGCTTTCTTT
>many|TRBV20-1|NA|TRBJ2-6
CSARQPPPGANVLTF
TGCAGTGCTAGACAACCTCCCCCCGGGGCCAACGTCCTGACTTTC
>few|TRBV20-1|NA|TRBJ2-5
CSAPTRGYETQYF
TGCAGTGCGCCGACTAGAGGGTATGAGACCCAGTACTTC
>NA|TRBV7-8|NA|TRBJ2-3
CASSLAASKYTDTQYF
TGTGCCAGCAGCTTAGCGGCTTCTAAATACACAGATACGCAGTATTTT
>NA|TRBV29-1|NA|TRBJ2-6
CSVPIYSGANVLTF
TGCAGCGTTCCCATCTACTCTGGGGCCAACGTCCTGACTTTC
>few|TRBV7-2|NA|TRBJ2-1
CASSLGGLSNEQFF
TGTGCCAGCAGCTTGGGGGGCCTTAGCAATGAGCAGTTCTTC
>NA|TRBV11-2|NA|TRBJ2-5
CASSSALGETQYF
TGTGCCAGCAGCTCGGCCCTAGGAGAGACCCAGTACTTC
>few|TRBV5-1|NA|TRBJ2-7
CASSLSRDEQYF
TGCGCCAGCAGCTTGTCTAGGGACGAGCAGTACTTC
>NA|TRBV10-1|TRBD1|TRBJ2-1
CASSYRKPGQAIYEQFF
TGCGCCAGCAGTTATCGGAAGCCGGGACAGGCGATCTATGAGCAGTTCTTC
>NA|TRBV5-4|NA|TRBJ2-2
CASSLGTYTGELFF
TGTGCCAGCAGCCTCGGGACCTACACCGGGGAGCTGTTTTTT
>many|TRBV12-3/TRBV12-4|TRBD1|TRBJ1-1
CASRIGTANTEAFF
TGTGCCAGCAGGATTGGGACAGCCAACACTGAAGCTTTCTTT
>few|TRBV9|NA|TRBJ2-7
CASSVGTATYEQYF
TGTGCCAGCAGCGTAGGTACGGCGACCTACGAGCAGTACTTC
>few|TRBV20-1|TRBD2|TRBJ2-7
CSAISGRSPAYEQYF
TGCAGTGCTATTAGCGGGAGGTCCCCCGCCTACGAGCAGTACTTC
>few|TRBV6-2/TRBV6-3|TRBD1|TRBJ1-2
CASSDPGTGGFGYTF
TGTGCCAGCAGTGACCCCGGGACAGGGGGCTTTGGCTACACCTTC
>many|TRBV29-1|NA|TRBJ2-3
CSLVGGNTDTQYF
TGCAGCCTGGTGGGGGGCAACACAGATACGCAGTATTTT
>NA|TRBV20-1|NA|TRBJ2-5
CSASTWGETQYF
TGCAGTGCTAGTACGTGGGGAGAGACCCAGTACTTC